These 13 T cell receptor beta chains share one sample of origin, sequenced in a study of blood T cell repertoires in COVID-19. This table comes from immunoSEQ multiplex PCR, and its TCRdb copy is limited to in-frame clones, with some not included. Of about 210,000 clones in the sample, about 90% are singletons; the top ten hold more than 0.95%. Sequencing was done on a sample of peripheral blood. Receptors were obtained from a man aged 30 to 45 with acute or convalescent COVID-19.

The J gene is TRBJ1-1, the V gene TRBV12-5; TRBD1 might be the D (5 bases). CDR1 is LGHNT, CDR2 FRNRAP, per germline. The CDR3 loop spans 17 amino acids. V was trimmed by 2 bases and J by 4 bases, leaving 20 bases between them. The DNA for the CDR3 is TGTGCTAGTGGTTTGACCAGGGAGCAGGCGGGAGGCACTGAAGCTTTCTTT. As protein: CASGLTREQAGGTEAFF.

This sequence joins TRBV6-6 and TRBJ2-7, with D perhaps TRBD1 (6 bases). V shed 6 bases and J shed 2 bases, with 17 bases lying between them. From germline, CDR1 is MNHNY and CDR2 SVGAGI (reference sequence). This CDR3 region has 15 residues. CDR3 in amino acids: CASRPRDKPTYEQYF. The CDR3 region has the DNA TGTGCCAGCAGGCCTCGGGACAAACCTACCTACGAGCAGTACTTC.

J is TRBJ1-6 and V is TRBV2, with 8 bases matching TRBD1. Per the germline V gene, CDR1 is SNHLY and CDR2 is FYNNEI. The CDR3 runs 14 residues. Losses at the gene ends were 5 bases for V and 10 bases for J; bases not matched to a gene: 7. In DNA form, the CDR3 reads TGTGCCAGCAGTTCTTCAGGGGGCCACTCACCCCTCCACTTT. As protein: CASSSSGGHSPLHF.

The chain combines TRBV18 with TRBJ2-7; possible D gene TRBD2, 5 bases. Germline V lookup: CDR1 KGHSH, CDR2 LQKENI. Trimming took 2 bases from V and 2 from J, leaving 13 bases between them. The CDR3 runs 15 residues. The CDR3 here is CASSPNYPGTYEQYF. CDR3 DNA: TGTGCCAGCTCACCAAATTATCCGGGGACCTACGAGCAGTACTTC.

This chain connects TRBV7-3 to TRBJ2-1, with 8 positions matching TRBD2. This CDR3 spans 13 amino acids. Germline V gene sequence: CDR1 SGHTA, CDR2 FQGTGA. V lost 4 bases and J lost 6; bases outside the gene matches: 2. The CDR3 DNA reads TGTGCCAGCAGCTCAGCGGGGGTCAATGAGCAGTTCTTC. Amino acids: CASSSAGVNEQFF.

The V call is TRBV19, the J call TRBJ1-1; possible D gene TRBD1, 5 bases. The CDR3 covers 16 residues. V was clipped by 5 bases and J by 1 base, with 17 bases between them. Germline-derived CDR1 and CDR2 are LNHDA and SQIVND (reference sequence). Here the CDR3 reads CASSFRRQQQNTEAFF. The CDR3 coding sequence is TGTGCCAGTAGTTTTCGTCGACAGCAACAGAACACTGAAGCTTTCTTT.

The rearrangement joins TRBV27 to TRBJ1-5; 8 bases fit TRBD1. CDR3 length equals 13 residues. Germline loops: CDR1 MNHEY, CDR2 SMNVEV (reference sequence). V was clipped by 6 bases and J by 6 bases; unmatched bases: 4. The CDR3 here is CASRRTGSQPQHF. CDR3 bases: TGTGCCAGCAGGAGGACAGGGAGTCAGCCCCAGCATTTT.

The chain couples TRBV7-9 to TRBJ2-7; TRBD1 aligns across 8 bases. This CDR3 is 12 amino acids long. V dropped 5 bases and J dropped 6; count of bases not matched to a gene: 3. Germline loops: CDR1 SEHNR, CDR2 FQNEAQ (reference sequence). CDR3 nucleotide sequence: TGTGCCAGCAGCGGAACAGGGGGCGAGCAGTACTTC. Its protein is CASSGTGGEQYF.

The chain links TRBV28 to TRBJ2-3, with TRBD2 as a possible D gene (6 bases). The CDR3 spans 15 residues. V was trimmed by 5 bases and J by 2 bases, leaving 14 bases between them. Germline CDR1 reads MDHEN; CDR2 reads SYDVKM. The CDR3 here is CASSLGLTFTDTQYF. Here the CDR3 DNA reads TGTGCCAGCAGTCTAGGACTAACTTTCACAGATACGCAGTATTTT.

The chain recombines TRBV19 with TRBJ1-4; TRBD1 matches 7 bases. CDR1 LNHDA and CDR2 SQIVND come from the germline V gene (reference sequence). Trimming removed 5 bases from V and 2 bases from J; junction bases left unmatched: 5. This CDR3 region has 15 residues. The CDR3 sequence: CASSATTGTNEKLFF. CDR3 DNA: TGTGCCAGTAGTGCCACGACAGGGACTAATGAAAAACTGTTTTTT.

The gene calls are TRBV4-2 and TRBJ2-2; 9 nucleotides line up with TRBD2. V lost 4 bases to trimming and J lost 2 bases; unmatched junction nucleotides: 23. CDR1 is LGHNA, CDR2 YNFKEQ, per germline. This CDR3 has 22 amino acids. The CDR3 DNA sequence: TGTGCCAGCAGCCTAGCGTGGTTTCGCGGGGGGGCGAGAAGGGCCAACACCGGGGAGCTGTTTTTT. As protein: CASSLAWFRGGARRANTGELFF.

The chain uses TRBV5-1 and TRBJ1-6; TRBD1 matches 9 bases. CDR1 and CDR2 from the germline V gene are SGHRS and YFSETQ. Losses at the gene ends were 0 bases for V and 5 bases for J; bases not matched to a gene: 6. This CDR3 has 17 amino acids. CDR3 protein: CASSLEGTGNNNSPLHF. CDR3 in DNA: TGCGCCAGCAGCTTGGAGGGGACAGGGAATAATAATTCACCCCTCCACTTT.

The rearrangement uses TRBV18 and TRBJ1-6; 7 nucleotides match TRBD1. CDR1 is KGHSH and CDR2 is LQKENI in the germline V gene. The CDR3 runs to 13 residues. V was pared by 2 bases and J by 8 bases, with 0 bases of the junction left unmatched. The CDR3: CASSPDRDSPLHF. CDR3 DNA: TGTGCCAGCTCACCAGACAGGGATTCACCCCTCCACTTT.